This T cell receptor (beta chain) was documented in a study of response to subunit inactivated influenza vaccine. General study results and limits: Authors suggested few new T cells are recruited by each seasonal influenza vaccination.

The V end was cut by 4 bases, the J end by 6 bases, with 23 bases between. The CDR3 has 17 residues. Germline CDR1 LGHNA, CDR2 YSLEER. This clonotype was observed many times. The antigen remains undetermined. Each CDR3 protein is one row after TCRdb ran MiXCR on the RT-PCR reads. Of hundreds of thousands of distinct CDR3 sequences listed, roughly 8.2% were seen once; the top ten hold around 13%. Here the sequenced sample was PBMCs from blood, taken approximately 25 months after vaccination. This TCR derives from a man aged 50-75 years who received an inactivated influenza vaccine. This chain joins TRBV4-3 and TRBJ2-3; D perhaps matches TRBD1 (6 bases). The DNA of the CDR3 is TGCGCCAGCAGCCCTGCGGTGACAGGACTCCCCCGGGATACGCAGTATTTT. Translated, it gives CASSPAVTGLPRDTQYF.